One and the same sample provided the 10 T cell receptor beta chains below, sequenced in a study of beta chain features in type 1 diabetes. Sequencing targeted expressed TCRB transcripts, as all isolated RNA had been reverse transcribed. Here immunoSEQ multiplex PCR was the method, and the copy in TCRdb shows in-frame clones only, minus some. Of more than 110,000 clones listed, about 7.1% are singletons. Sequences were obtained from central memory CD4+ T cells from blood. All receptors derive from a woman aged 30 to 39 in good health.

This clone was seen more than once but under ten times. V usage is TRBV12-5 and J usage is TRBJ2-1; 13 bases agree with TRBD2. Germline V gene lookup returns CDR1 LGHNT and CDR2 FRNRAP. This CDR3 spans 15 amino acids. Losses at the gene ends were 1 base for V and 9 bases for J; bases not matched to a gene: 3. CDR3 sequence reads: CASGLGTSGSIEQFF. In DNA form, the CDR3 reads TGTGCTAGTGGTTTGGGGACTAGCGGGAGCATTGAGCAGTTCTTC.

This clone was observed a handful of times. The genes are TRBV2 and TRBJ2-1, with 11 bases fitting TRBD2. This CDR3 contains 17 residues. Germline CDR1 is SNHLY and CDR2 is FYNNEI. The ends lost 3 bases at V and 5 bases at J; junction bases unmatched: 9. CDR3 residues: CASSDLAGGGAHNEQFF. The CDR3 DNA follows: TGTGCCAGCAGTGACCTAGCGGGAGGTGGGGCCCACAATGAGCAGTTCTTC.

The gene calls are TRBV20-1 and TRBJ2-7, with a possible D match to TRBD2 (6 bases). Germline V gene lookup returns CDR1 DFQATT and CDR2 SNEGSKA (reference sequence). The CDR3 runs to 10 residues. Deletions cut 7 bases from V and 4 bases from J, with 8 bases between. CDR3 DNA sequence: TGCAGTGTAGCGGATTACGAGCAGTACTTC. This gives the protein CSVADYEQYF.

This clone was picked up a small number of times. The rearrangement uses TRBV18 and TRBJ1-5; TRBD1 aligns across 8 bases. The trim removed 1 base at V and 8 bases at J, leaving 10 bases unmatched. This CDR3 spans 16 amino acids. The V gene's germline CDR1 is KGHSH and CDR2 LQKENI. The CDR3 sequence is CASSPLGTGGSEPQHF. The DNA for the CDR3 is TGTGCCAGCTCACCACTCGGGACAGGCGGTTCTGAGCCCCAGCATTTT.

There are a few counts of this clone. This chain connects TRBV7-2 to TRBJ2-1; 10 bases are shared with TRBD2. Per germline, CDR1 SGHTA and CDR2 FQGNSA. This CDR3 region has 15 residues. The J segment lost 7 bases and the V segment lost 7 bases, leaving 10 bases of the junction unmatched. The CDR3 sequence is CASTIKAGGGNEQFF. The CDR3 nucleotides read TGTGCCAGCACCATTAAAGCGGGAGGGGGGAATGAGCAGTTCTTC.

This clone was seen only a few times. The V gene is TRBV9, the J gene TRBJ2-2, with no clear D. This CDR3 region has 15 residues. Trimming took 0 bases from V and 2 from J, leaving 8 bases between them. Per the germline V gene, CDR1 is SGDLS and CDR2 is YYNGEE. This chain's CDR3 is CASSVGPGNTGELFF. The CDR3 DNA reads TGTGCCAGCAGCGTAGGGCCAGGCAACACCGGGGAGCTGTTTTTT.

This chain joins TRBV2 and TRBJ1-5; 7 bases map to TRBD1. The CDR3 spans 14 residues. CDR1 and CDR2 from the germline V gene are SNHLY and FYNNEI. The V gene end was trimmed by 6 bases and the J gene end by 0 bases; junction bases not matched to a gene: 2. CDR3 amino acids: CASRNRGSNQPQHF. In DNA, the CDR3 is TGTGCCAGCAGAAACAGGGGTAGCAATCAGCCCCAGCATTTT.

The V gene is TRBV18, the J gene TRBJ2-5, with D tentatively TRBD2 (6 bases). The V end lost 3 bases, the J end lost 0 bases, and 14 bases lay between the germline ends. Germline CDR1 KGHSH, CDR2 LQKENI. The CDR3 covers 16 residues. This CDR3 is CASSPVGGEYQETQYF. The DNA for the CDR3 is TGTGCCAGCTCACCCGTCGGGGGAGAGTACCAAGAGACCCAGTACTTC.

This clone was counted at least ten times. The genes are TRBV9 and TRBJ1-2, with D unclear. Germline V gene lookup returns CDR1 SGDLS and CDR2 YYNGEE. CDR3 length equals 12 residues. Trimming cost V 3 bases and J 4 bases, with 7 bases left between them. CDR3 residues: CASSAQAYGYTF. As DNA, the CDR3 is TGTGCCAGCAGCGCCCAGGCCTATGGCTACACCTTC.

V usage is TRBV5-6 and J usage is TRBJ1-4; D remains unclear. The V gene lost 2 bases and the J gene lost 8 bases, with 10 bases spanning the gap. CDR3 size: 13 residues. Germline-derived CDR1 and CDR2 are SGHDT and YYEEEE. CDR3 nucleotide sequence: TGTGCCAGCAGCTTTCGAACAGCAGAAAAACTGTTTTTT. It translates to CASSFRTAEKLFF. The whole variable domain, remainder taken from reference TRBV5-6 and TRBJ1-4, is DAGVTQSPTHLIKTRGQQVTLRCSPKSGHDTVSWYQQALGQGPQFIFQYYEEEERQRGNFPDRFSGHQFPNYSSELNVNALLLGDSALYLCASSFRTAEKLFFGSGTQLSVL.